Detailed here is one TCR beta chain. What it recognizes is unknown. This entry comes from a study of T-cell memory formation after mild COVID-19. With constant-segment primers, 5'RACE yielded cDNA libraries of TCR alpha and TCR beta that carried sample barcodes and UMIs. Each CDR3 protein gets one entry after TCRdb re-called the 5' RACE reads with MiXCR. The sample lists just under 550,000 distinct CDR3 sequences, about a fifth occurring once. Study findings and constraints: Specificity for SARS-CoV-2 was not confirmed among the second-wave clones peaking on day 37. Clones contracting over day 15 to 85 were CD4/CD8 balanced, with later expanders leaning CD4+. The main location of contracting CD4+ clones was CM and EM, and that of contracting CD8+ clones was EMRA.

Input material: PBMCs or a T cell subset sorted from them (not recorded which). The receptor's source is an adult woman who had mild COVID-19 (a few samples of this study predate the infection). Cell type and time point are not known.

CDR3 sequence (DNA): TGCGCCAGCACGCTGGGACCCGAAGGGGAAAAACTGTTTTTT. Its protein product is CASTLGPEGEKLFF. This sequence joins TRBV5-1 and TRBJ1-4, with D possibly being TRBD1 (5 bases). This CDR3 region has 14 residues. Trimming removed 6 bases from V and 8 bases from J, with 17 bases in between. Germline loops: CDR1 SGHRS, CDR2 YFSETQ.